This T cell receptor beta chain was documented in a study of regulatory T cells in long-lasting Graves disease. Study-wide context: Over-5-year antithyroid drug use with positive TSH receptor antibodies defined persistent Graves' disease in the study.

Assembly of TCR beta libraries relied on iRepertoire HTBI primers together with Arm-PCR of CDR3 regions. TCRdb recomputed calls from the multiplex PCR reads with MiXCR, one row per CDR3 protein. The sample holds around 400,000 distinct CDR3 sequences, about 20% seen once. This CDR3 region has 16 residues. Germline CDR1 LGHDT, CDR2 YNNKEL (reference sequence). V gave up 0 bases and J gave up 1 base, with 10 bases separating them. As to time point: persistent/refractory GD, antithyroid drugs over 5 years with positive TRAb. After RNA was extracted from PBMCs, the TCR library was made from it. The chain joins TRBV3-1 to TRBJ1-3, with no clear D. The sequence derives from a female donor with Graves disease. This sample comprised peripheral blood mononuclear cells (PBMCs), obtained when the disease was refractory, from a patient treated with antithyroid drugs. The CDR3 reads CASSQDRRRSGNTIYF. The CDR3 DNA follows: TGTGCCAGCAGCCAAGATAGGCGAAGGTCTGGAAACACCATATATTTT.